The 6 T cell receptor beta chains reported below all come from one sample, sequenced in a study of blood T cells in healthy people across ages. It was with a sample-barcoded 5' primer and a J-beta primer mix that a second PCR of roughly 6 to 12 cycles was run. TCRdb processed the 5' RACE reads anew with MiXCR; each CDR3 protein has one entry. Among about 930,000 distinct CDR3 sequences listed, roughly 28% were seen once. Another study also made use of these data, one on T cells of mothers and their children.

Sequenced: blood. All receptors come from a woman aged 40-49 years in good health.

This clonotype occurred a few times. The rearrangement joins TRBV28 to TRBJ2-1; TRBD2 matches at 12 bases. Per the germline V gene, CDR1 is MDHEN and CDR2 is SYDVKM. The CDR3 runs to 15 residues. The J segment lost 8 bases and the V segment lost 6 bases, leaving 8 bases of the junction unmatched. The CDR3: CASRPTSGGRDEQFF. The CDR3 nucleotides are TGTGCCAGCAGACCTACTAGCGGGGGGAGGGATGAGCAGTTCTTC.

V usage is TRBV9 and J usage is TRBJ1-5; D is undetermined. The germline CDR1 and CDR2 sequences are SGDLS and YYNGEE. The CDR3 is made up of 12 amino acids. V lost 0 bases and J 3 bases, leaving 1 base between the germline ends. The CDR3 loop reads CASSVDNQPQHF. For the CDR3, the DNA is TGTGCCAGCAGCGTAGACAATCAGCCCCAGCATTTT.

This clonotype was picked up a small number of times. The chain has TRBV7-2 and TRBJ1-1; 7 bases line up with TRBD1. This CDR3 region has 15 residues. The germline V gene encodes CDR1 SGHTA and CDR2 FQGNSA. Losses at the gene ends were 5 bases for V and 0 bases for J; bases not matched to a gene: 6. CDR3 nucleotide sequence: TGTGCCAGCAGCACCGGACAGGTCGTGAACACTGAAGCTTTCTTT. Amino acids: CASSTGQVVNTEAFF.

This clonotype appeared a few times. This chain connects TRBV2 to TRBJ1-5; 7 positions agree with TRBD1. This CDR3 has 14 residues. The germline V gene encodes CDR1 SNHLY and CDR2 FYNNEI. Losses at the gene ends were 6 bases for V and 4 bases for J; bases not matched to a gene: 6. CDR3 protein: CASSYDRVNQPQHF. CDR3 DNA: TGTGCCAGCAGCTACGACAGGGTTAATCAGCCCCAGCATTTT.

Many counts were recorded for this clonotype. The genes are TRBV12-3 or TRBV12-4 and TRBJ2-7, with D tentatively TRBD1 (6 bases). Trimming cost V 3 bases and J 1 base, with 10 bases left between them. The CDR3 is 14 amino acids. CDR3: CASSFWTESYEQYF. The CDR3 region has the DNA TGTGCCAGCAGTTTCTGGACAGAATCCTACGAGCAGTACTTC.

The genes are TRBV5-5 and TRBJ2-1, with D unresolved. The germline V gene encodes CDR1 SGHKS and CDR2 YYEKEE (reference sequence). The CDR3 length is 13 residues. V was shortened by 1 base and J by 6 bases, with 8 bases between the two germline ends. The CDR3 region is CASSLLPPNEQFF. DNA of the CDR3: TGTGCCAGCAGCTTGCTACCGCCCAATGAGCAGTTCTTC.